The present TCR beta chain was sequenced within a study of Graves' ophthalmopathy and Graves' hyperthyroidism (dated by TCRdb to 2017 to 2018). Regarding the research as a whole: Hyperthyroidism was defined as stable when no progression to ophthalmopathy occurred within 18 months of follow-up. The study used signatures of the TCR beta repertoire to tell Graves' ophthalmopathy apart from Graves' hyperthyroidism and to predict which patients would progress to ophthalmopathy. Following sample collection, hyperthyroidism patients were given methimazole at a starting dose of 30 mg daily, and ophthalmopathy patients were given high-dose intravenous methylprednisolone. An independent validation cohort was composed of 18 to 20 hyperthyroidism patients and around 16 patients who later progressed from hyperthyroidism to ophthalmopathy. In total, under 150 blood samples were TCR-sequenced: under 45 ophthalmopathy, some 75 hyperthyroidism and about 17 hyperthyroidism-to-ophthalmopathy patients. To explore V-J signatures that distinguish ophthalmopathy from hyperthyroidism, a discovery set of about a hundred patients was enrolled, made up of about 40 with ophthalmopathy and roughly 57 with stable hyperthyroidism. In five or six hyperthyroidism patients, T-cell repertoires of thyroid tissue and blood were compared. Summary of the overall study and its limitations: In validation, the model predicted ophthalmopathy progression with about 70% sensitivity and 72% to 80% specificity; 12 predicted patients were CT-confirmed with GO in a median of approximately six months. The 13-signature model separated ophthalmopathy from stable hyperthyroidism with 85% to 90% sensitivity and 81% to 82% specificity in cross-validation, and 80%/75% in the test set. Sample size was not statistically predetermined, and group allocation was not concealed from the investigators. Most expanded thyroid clonotypes with frequency above 0.001 were also detected in blood, suggesting blood repertoires may reflect the thyroid immune response.

Patients with hyperthyroidism were aged 18 to 65 years, had been newly diagnosed, and had a disease duration of less than 2 months. Patients with other autoimmune diseases, uncontrolled infections, pregnancy or lactation were excluded. Diagnosis was based on clinical symptoms, serum thyroxine, TRAb, thyroid ultrasound and orbital computed tomography. Trizol reagent was used to extract the total RNA, and its quality was then checked on an Agilent 2100 Bioanalyzer. TCR beta CDR3 regions were amplified from RNA transcripts for repertoire sequencing. HTBI primers and the Qiagen OneStep RT-PCR kit were used in a first-round RT-PCR, which was followed by a second-round multiplex PCR, size selection and purification. Libraries were sequenced on an Illumina HiSeq2000 using paired-end 100 bp reads. In the paper's pipeline: SOAPnuke was used to process the reads, removing any read that contained adapters or uncalled bases, had a mean Phred below 15, or lacked an exact match to the constant primer or identifier. High-quality paired reads were merged with COPE v1.2.5. Each unique nucleotide sequence was treated as a clonotype, and MiTCR v1.1 was used to align the clonotypes to the IMGT TRB V, D and J references. The analysis was limited to V-J combinations with a frequency above 0.0001, which together covered 99% to 99.2% of the repertoires. A TCR clonal expansion and chaos score per V-J combination was defined as the ratio of F50 clonal expansion to chaos observed in the TCRdist matrix. Welch's t-statistics and random forest were used to narrow the features down to 10 to 15 V-J combinations, which were then fed into a naive Bayes classifier. Thyroid-blood repertoire similarity was quantified with the Morisita-Horn index. TCRdb ran its own pipeline on the public reads, namely fastp trimming at Q25 and MiXCR clone calling, and kept in-frame beta chains. Rows with a matching CDR3 protein are joined into one entry that keeps the most common DNA and genes. TCRdb, rather than the study authors, made the V and J calls. The sample has a few hundred thousand distinct CDR3 sequences on record, 39% of them singletons. Around 4% of the sample is in the top ten clones.

The sample holds many counts of this clonotype. No cognate antigen has been identified for it. Base-call qualities are not available, and no considerably larger clone is one nucleotide away. This sequence originates from an adult man with Graves' hyperthyroidism. The sequenced sample was peripheral blood or thyroid tissue (not recorded which).

The sequenced DNA: TGCGCCAGCAGCTATCCGGGACAGGGGTCCTACGAGCAGTACTTC. It codes for CASSYPGQGSYEQYF. Here the chain combines TRBV5-1 and TRBJ2-7; the central 10 bases match TRBD1. CDR1 is given as SGHRS and CDR2 as YFSETQ, both from the germline V gene. V is trimmed back by 3 bases and J by 1 base, and the junction contains 4 bases that no gene match accounts for. Inclusive of the bounding cysteine and phenylalanine, the CDR3 is 15 residues long. Only the CDR3 portion is preserved as DNA: 45 bases, with reading frame beginning at the first base.